This T cell receptor beta chain was identified in a study of T cell clones after liver transplantation (dated by TCRdb to between 2017 and 2020). About the study as a whole: ITN030ST, the source of the samples, was a randomized trial that attempted immunosuppression withdrawal within 2 years of liver transplantation. Donor-reactive T cell clones were identified by TCRbeta sequencing following a pre-transplant mixed lymphocyte reaction and were subsequently tracked in post-transplant blood. As an antigen-independent comparator for donor-reactive sequences, third party-reactive TCRbeta sequences were also identified from pre-transplant MLRs. Of the eight recipients, a few were HCV-positive, while the remaining recipients had been transplanted for non-autoimmune, non-viral indications. No induction therapy was given to the subjects, and standard immunosuppression was administered until randomization at 12-24 months post-transplant. Tolerance was defined as complete withdrawal of immunosuppression for at least one year without a rise in liver enzymes beyond twice the upper limit of normal. Blood samples were collected pre-transplant, pre-randomization before withdrawal, and post-randomization after either complete withdrawal or failed withdrawal. Of the 8 liver transplant recipients making up the studied cohort, 3 were classified as tolerant and 5 as non-tolerant. The investigation overall reported the following: Low numbers of available donor cells limited the measurable donor-reactive repertoire in a couple of subjects. Conclusions were preliminary, limited by small, heterogeneous patient numbers and non-standardized post-transplant time points. Since no allograft tissue specimens were available, donor-reactive T cells may have migrated into the graft instead of being deleted. When repertoire turnover was taken into account, detection of donor-reactive sequences was significantly reduced in 7 of 8 subjects for CD4 and in 8 of 8 subjects for CD8. Circulating donor-reactive CD4 TCRbeta sequences fell significantly post-transplant in most of the 8 subjects, irrespective of tolerance or HCV status. The decline in donor-reactive sequences exceeded the decline in third party-reactive sequences, suggesting partial antigen-specific deletion that was unrelated to withdrawal success.

Details on this clone: Its specific antigen is unknown. The record has no base qualities; no much larger clone is one base away.

The cysteine opens and the phenylalanine closes a CDR3 of 15 amino acids. Kept here is only the CDR3 DNA, which spans 45 bases and is read in frame from base 1. CDR1 SGDLS and CDR2 YYNGEE are derived from the germline V gene. Ends trimmed: V by 4 bases, J by 7 bases; bases unmatched to a gene: 11. High-throughput TCRbeta CDR3 sequencing of frozen genomic DNA was performed by immunoSEQ, including PCR amplification, mapping, bias correction and internal controls. On the study's bioinformatics: Only productive rearrangements were retained, and each unique TCRbeta sequence was defined by its CDR3 nucleotide sequence together with its V and J gene. For classification of a sequence as donor-reactive, at least 5-fold expansion in CFSE-low cells relative to unstimulated pre-transplant cells and a frequency of at least 0.01% were required. Per-subject minimum frequency thresholds, based on the lowest-template unstimulated sample, ensured at least 90% detection power. Repertoire turnover was measured by Jensen-Shannon divergence between the top 1000 TCRbeta sequences post- and pre-transplant. Changes in detection of donor-reactive sequences were tested with two-sided Fisher's exact tests. TCRdb stores this immuneACCESS table with in-frame sequences only. Part of the clones is absent; in the studies checked, under half of the shortfall reflects unresolved V genes, and no reason is known for the rest. That table gives V, J and clone size, and the DNA gave D and trimming. The table for this sample lists more than 65,000 clones; roughly 90% of them were counted only once. 2% to 3% of the sample goes to the ten largest clones.

The time point label corresponds to: pre-transplant. Thawed unstimulated PBMCs were stained for CD3, CD4 and CD8 and FACS-sorted into CD3+CD4+ and CD3+CD8+ populations. Each of the 8 studied subjects was randomized to immunosuppression withdrawal. The Qiagen DNeasy Blood and Tissue Kit was used to isolate genomic DNA. The clonotype originates from a human donor who received a liver transplant. In this chain, TRBV9 is recombined with TRBJ1-2; 9 central nucleotides agree with TRBD1. The sequencing used CD4+ T cells from blood, collected before liver transplant. The DNA sequence is TGTGCCAGCAGCCCGCGGGACAGGGTATTCGGTGGCTACACCTTC. Its protein is CASSPRDRVFGGYTF. Reference TRBV9 and TRBJ1-2 proteins supply the regions before and after the CDR3; the full variable domain is: DSGVTQTPKHLITATGQRVTLRCSPRSGDLSVYWYQQSLDQGLQFLIQYYNGEERAKGNILERFSAQQFPDLHSELNLSSLELGDSALYFCASSPRDRVFGGYTFGSGTRLTVV.